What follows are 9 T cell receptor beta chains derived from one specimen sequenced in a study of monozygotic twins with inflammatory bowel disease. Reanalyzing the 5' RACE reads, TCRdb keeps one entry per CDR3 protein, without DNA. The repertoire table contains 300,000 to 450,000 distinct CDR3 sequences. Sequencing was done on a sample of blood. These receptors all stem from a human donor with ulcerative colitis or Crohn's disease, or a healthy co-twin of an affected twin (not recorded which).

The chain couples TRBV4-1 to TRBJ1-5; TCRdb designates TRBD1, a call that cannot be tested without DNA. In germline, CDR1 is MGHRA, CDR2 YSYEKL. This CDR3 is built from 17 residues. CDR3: CASSQRRGADSNQPQHF.

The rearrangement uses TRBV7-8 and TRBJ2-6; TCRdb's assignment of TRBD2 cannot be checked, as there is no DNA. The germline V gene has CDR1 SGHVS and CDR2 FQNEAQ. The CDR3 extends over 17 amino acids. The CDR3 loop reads CASIRGVLSSGANVLTF.

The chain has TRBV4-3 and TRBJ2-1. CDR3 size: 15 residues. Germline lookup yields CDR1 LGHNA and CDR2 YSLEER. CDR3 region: CASSQESGLYNEQFF.

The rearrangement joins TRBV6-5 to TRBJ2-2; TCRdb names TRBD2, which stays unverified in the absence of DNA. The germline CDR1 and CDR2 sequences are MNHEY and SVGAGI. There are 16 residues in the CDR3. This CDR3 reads CASINGGLGDTGELFF.

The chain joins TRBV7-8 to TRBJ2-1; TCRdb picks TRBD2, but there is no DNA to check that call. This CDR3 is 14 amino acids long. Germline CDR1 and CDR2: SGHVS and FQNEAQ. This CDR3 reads CASSLRDGRIGQFF.

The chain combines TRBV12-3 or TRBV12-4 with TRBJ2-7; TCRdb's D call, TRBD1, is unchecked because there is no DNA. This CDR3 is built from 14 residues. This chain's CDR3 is CASRQPGQSYEQYF.

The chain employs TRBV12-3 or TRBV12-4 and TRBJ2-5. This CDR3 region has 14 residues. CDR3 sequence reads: CASSLSAGTETQYF.

This CDR3 is CASSSAGGGSTGELFF. J is TRBJ2-2 and V is TRBV7-6; the TCRdb call, TRBD1, lacks DNA for checking. Germline CDR1 and CDR2: SGHVS and FNYEAQ. The CDR3 has 16 residues.

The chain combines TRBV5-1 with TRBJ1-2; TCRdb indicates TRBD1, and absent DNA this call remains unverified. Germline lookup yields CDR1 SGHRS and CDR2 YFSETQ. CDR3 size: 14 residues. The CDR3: CASSSGGQGTGYTF.